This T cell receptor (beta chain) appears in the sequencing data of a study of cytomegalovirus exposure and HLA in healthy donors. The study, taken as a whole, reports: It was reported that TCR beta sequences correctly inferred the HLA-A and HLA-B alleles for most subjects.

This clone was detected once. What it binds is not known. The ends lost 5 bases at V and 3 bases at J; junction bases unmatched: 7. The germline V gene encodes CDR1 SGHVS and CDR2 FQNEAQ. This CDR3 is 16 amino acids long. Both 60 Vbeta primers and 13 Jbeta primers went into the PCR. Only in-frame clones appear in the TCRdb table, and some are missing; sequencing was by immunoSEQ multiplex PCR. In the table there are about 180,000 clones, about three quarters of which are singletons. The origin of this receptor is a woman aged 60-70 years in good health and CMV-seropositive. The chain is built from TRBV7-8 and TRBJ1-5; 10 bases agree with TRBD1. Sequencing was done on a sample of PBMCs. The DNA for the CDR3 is TGTGCCAGCAGCCAAGGGACAGGGGTCTACAATCAGCCCCAGCATTTT. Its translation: CASSQGTGVYNQPQHF. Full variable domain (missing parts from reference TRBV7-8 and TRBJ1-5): GAGVSQSPRYKVAKRGQDVALRCDPISGHVSLFWYQQALGQGPEFLTYFQNEAQLDKSGLPSDRFFAERPEGSVSTLKIQRTQQEDSAVYLCASSQGTGVYNQPQHFGDGTRLSIL.